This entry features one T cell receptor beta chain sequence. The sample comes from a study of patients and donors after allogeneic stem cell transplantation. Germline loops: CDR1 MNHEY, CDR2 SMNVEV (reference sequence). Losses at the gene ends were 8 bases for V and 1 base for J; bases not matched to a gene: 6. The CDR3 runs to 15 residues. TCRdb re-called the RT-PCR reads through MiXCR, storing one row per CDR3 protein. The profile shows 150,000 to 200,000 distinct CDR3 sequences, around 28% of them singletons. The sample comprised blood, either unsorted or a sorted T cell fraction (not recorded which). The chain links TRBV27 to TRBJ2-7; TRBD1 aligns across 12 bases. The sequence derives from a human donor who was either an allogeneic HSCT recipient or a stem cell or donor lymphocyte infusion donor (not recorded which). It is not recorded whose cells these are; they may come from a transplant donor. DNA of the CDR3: TGTGCCAGCGGAAGGGACAGGGGGCTTTCCTACGAGCAGTACTTC. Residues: CASGRDRGLSYEQYF.